This passage covers 8 T cell receptor beta chains from one sample sequenced in a study of blood T cell repertoires in COVID-19. TCRdb keeps only in-frame clones here, not all; method: immunoSEQ multiplex PCR. The sample includes roughly 250,000 clones, about 85% of them seen just once. The sample consisted of peripheral blood. The receptors come from a man aged 55-75 years who had recovered from COVID-19.

The chain is built from TRBV19 and TRBJ1-6; weak D call: TRBD1 (5 bases). Germline V gene data show CDR1 as LNHDA and CDR2 as SQIVND (reference sequence). The ends were cut back, 3 bases at V and 10 bases at J, with 16 bases in the middle. CDR3 length: 15 amino acids. The CDR3 coding sequence is TGTGCCAGTAGTATTCGCGGGGGGATAGAATCACCCCTCCACTTT. This sequence encodes CASSIRGGIESPLHF.

CDR3 coding DNA: TGTGCCAGCTCACCAACTTTCACAGATACGCAGTATTTT. Translating it yields CASSPTFTDTQYF. The chain recombines TRBV18 with TRBJ2-3; the D is unclear. Trimming shortened V by 2 bases and J by 2 bases, and 5 bases separated the two germline ends. The CDR3 is 13 residues long. Germline V gene data show CDR1 as KGHSH and CDR2 as LQKENI.

The chain couples TRBV30 to TRBJ2-3; 14 positions agree with TRBD2. Per the germline V gene, CDR1 is GTSNPN and CDR2 is SVGIG (reference sequence). CDR3 length: 15 residues. The J segment lost 9 bases and the V segment lost 3 bases, leaving 8 bases of the junction unmatched. CDR3 in amino acids: CAWRGGLAGGHTQYF. The CDR3, as DNA: TGTGCCTGGAGGGGTGGACTAGCGGGGGGTCACACGCAGTATTTT.

The rearrangement links TRBV6-5 to TRBJ1-2, with D maybe TRBD1 (6 bases). The CDR3 totals 14 residues. In germline, CDR1 is MNHEY, CDR2 SVGAGI. V lost 7 bases and J 5 bases, leaving 17 bases between the germline ends. The CDR3 region is CASTGGRGRYGYTF. The CDR3, as DNA: TGTGCCAGCACGGGCGGCAGGGGACGGTATGGCTACACCTTC.

The V call is TRBV7-9, the J call TRBJ2-3, with 8 bases identical to TRBD1. From germline, CDR1 is SEHNR and CDR2 FQNEAQ (reference sequence). Unmatched junction bases numbered 5, after V lost 4 bases and J lost 2 bases. The CDR3 contains 15 residues. This chain's CDR3 is CASSSRTGFTDTQYF. CDR3 nucleotide sequence: TGTGCCAGCAGCTCCCGGACAGGGTTCACAGATACGCAGTATTTT.

This rearrangement joins TRBV30 to TRBJ1-3, with 7 bases fitting TRBD1. There are 14 residues in the CDR3. Germline CDR1 GTSNPN, CDR2 SVGIG (reference sequence). The J segment lost 0 bases and the V segment lost 5 bases, leaving 4 bases of the junction unmatched. CDR3 sequence reads: CAWETGNSGNTIYF. The CDR3 DNA reads TGTGCCTGGGAGACAGGGAACTCTGGAAACACCATATATTTT.

The chain recombines TRBV14 with TRBJ1-2; D remains unclear. The V gene lost 0 bases and the J gene lost 3 bases, with 11 bases spanning the gap. Germline CDR1 reads SGHDN; CDR2 reads FVKESK. The CDR3 length is 15 residues. The CDR3 loop reads CASSQDDSAYYGYTF. As DNA, the CDR3 is TGTGCCAGCAGCCAAGACGACTCCGCTTACTATGGCTACACCTTC.

The genes are TRBV3-1 (or the pseudogene TRBV3-2) and TRBJ1-2; TRBD1 matches 10 bases. CDR1 LGHDT and CDR2 YNNKEL come from the germline V gene (reference sequence). CDR3 size: 15 residues. V was clipped by 2 bases and J by 5 bases; unmatched bases: 5. Here the CDR3 reads CASSQSGTGAYGYTF. CDR3 in DNA: TGTGCCAGCAGCCAATCCGGGACAGGGGCTTATGGCTACACCTTC.